The rows below give T cell receptor beta chains drawn from one sample of a study of cytotoxic CD8 clonotypes in ibrutinib-treated CLL. Profiled with immunoSEQ multiplex PCR; TCRdb holds only in-frame clones, not every one. The sample has around 21,000 clones; less than 80% are singletons. Sequenced here: PBMCs, sampled before ibrutinib treatment. These receptors all come from a human donor with chronic lymphocytic leukemia. Both conserved end residues are part of each CDR3. The D gene is left open where the match is weak. A clone size is listed for some rows: how often the clone was seen (once, few, many), or a class if it is expanded.

D gene	CDR3 length	V gene	J gene	clone size	CDR3 protein	CDR3 DNA
NA	12	TRBV2	TRBJ2-1	NA	CASSTWRAEQFF	TGTGCCAGCAGCACCTGGCGGGCCGAGCAGTTCTTC
NA	14	TRBV4-1	TRBJ1-5	NA	CASSQVHGYQPQHF	TGCGCCAGCAGCCAAGTACACGGCTATCAGCCCCAGCATTTT
NA	13	TRBV4-1	TRBJ1-5	few	CASSRWVNQPQHF	TGCGCCAGCAGCCGATGGGTGAACCAGCCCCAGCATTTT
TRBD2	17	TRBV30	TRBJ2-7	NA	CAWSVSLLAGTIYEQYF	TGTGCCTGGAGTGTATCTCTTCTAGCGGGCACGATCTACGAGCAGTACTTC
NA	14	TRBV18	TRBJ2-3	NA	CASRALPTTDTQYF	TGTGCCAGCAGAGCGCTTCCAACCACAGATACGCAGTATTTT
TRBD1	15	TRBV19	TRBJ2-3	NA	CASSIGQGATDTQYF	TGTGCCAGTAGTATCGGACAGGGGGCCACAGATACGCAGTATTTT
NA	16	TRBV28	TRBJ1-5	NA	CASSLLDPKGNQPQHF	TGTGCCAGCAGTTTACTCGACCCGAAGGGCAATCAGCCCCAGCATTTT
TRBD1	18	TRBV7-8	TRBJ2-2	NA	CASSLTSRRQGEAGELFF	TGTGCCAGCAGCTTAACGTCCCGGCGACAGGGAGAAGCCGGGGAGCTGTTTTTT
NA	14	TRBV6-5	TRBJ1-5	NA	CASSYSDGNQPQHF	TGTGCCAGCAGTTACTCGGATGGTAATCAGCCCCAGCATTTT
TRBD1	15	TRBV9	TRBJ1-2	few	CASSVGEGADYGYTF	TGTGCCAGCAGCGTAGGGGAGGGGGCGGACTATGGCTACACCTTC
NA	20	TRBV21-1	TRBJ2-5	NA	CASSKGGLAGGVGQSETQYF	TGTGCCAGCAGCAAAGGGGGACTAGCGGGAGGAGTGGGGCAAAGTGAGACCCAGTACTTC
TRBD1	14	TRBV6-5	TRBJ2-5	NA	CASQTGTGGETQYF	TGTGCCAGCCAGACCGGGACAGGGGGCGAGACCCAGTACTTC
NA	14	TRBV19	TRBJ1-3	NA	CTRVGGGIGNTIYF	TGTACCAGAGTCGGTGGAGGCATAGGAAACACCATATATTTT
NA	15	TRBV6-1	TRBJ2-1	NA	CASSEPFTASVEQFF	TGTGCCAGCAGTGAACCATTTACGGCTAGCGTTGAGCAGTTCTTC
NA	10	TRBV5-4	TRBJ2-7	NA	CARVTYEQYF	TGTGCCAGGGTTACCTACGAGCAGTACTTC
NA	15	TRBV28	TRBJ2-6	few	CASSFWGAGANVLTF	TGTGCCAGCAGTTTTTGGGGGGCTGGGGCCAACGTCCTGACTTTC
NA	16	TRBV28	TRBJ2-7	NA	CASSLAGGQSSYEQYF	TGTGCCAGCAGTTTAGCCGGTGGGCAGAGCTCCTACGAGCAGTACTTC
TRBD1	12	TRBV18	TRBJ2-7	NA	CASSRDRVEQYF	TGTGCCAGCTCACGGGACAGGGTCGAGCAGTACTTC
NA	15	TRBV5-6	TRBJ2-7	few	CASSWNTGTFYEQYF	TGTGCCAGCAGCTGGAATACCGGGACTTTCTACGAGCAGTACTTC
TRBD1	14	TRBV28	TRBJ2-1	NA	CASSPPPQGNEQFF	TGTGCCAGCAGCCCCCCCCCACAGGGGAATGAGCAGTTCTTC
NA	14	TRBV27	TRBJ2-2	NA	CASSYDGYTGELFF	TGTGCCAGCAGCTACGACGGTTACACCGGGGAGCTGTTTTTT
NA	14	TRBV18	TRBJ1-3	NA	CASSPPRPGNTIYF	TGTGCCAGCTCACCCCCTCGACCTGGAAACACCATATATTTT
NA	13	TRBV7-2	TRBJ2-7	NA	CASSPTGTYEQYF	TGTGCCAGCAGCCCGACAGGTACCTACGAGCAGTACTTC
NA	15	TRBV28	TRBJ2-1	NA	CASSFSQGRSNEQFF	TGTGCCAGCAGTTTTAGCCAGGGGAGGTCCAATGAGCAGTTCTTC
NA	17	TRBV7-6	TRBJ2-1	NA	CASSLAPSGFLGDEQFF	TGTGCCAGCAGCTTAGCCCCTTCAGGGTTCTTGGGTGATGAGCAGTTCTTC
NA	14	TRBV11-2	TRBJ2-2	NA	CASSLGSRTGELFF	TGTGCCAGCAGCTTAGGATCCCGTACCGGGGAGCTGTTTTTT
NA	13	TRBV5-5	TRBJ1-5	few	CASSLTSNQPQHF	TGTGCCAGCAGCTTGACTAGCAATCAGCCCCAGCATTTT
TRBD2	16	TRBV19	TRBJ2-1	NA	CASSPRTSGRSNEQFF	TGTGCCAGTAGTCCCCGGACTAGCGGGAGGTCTAATGAGCAGTTCTTC
NA	14	TRBV19	TRBJ1-1	NA	CASTRATGNTEAFF	TGTGCCAGTACCCGAGCGACAGGAAACACTGAAGCTTTCTTT
NA	18	TRBV10-1	TRBJ1-1	NA	CASIMRQGARLIDTEAFF	TGCGCCAGCATTATGCGGCAGGGTGCGCGTTTGATAGACACTGAAGCTTTCTTT
TRBD2	16	TRBV5-4	TRBJ2-1	NA	CASSPSPAGAHNEQFF	TGTGCCAGCAGCCCCTCCCCAGCGGGAGCCCACAATGAGCAGTTCTTC
NA	19	TRBV5-1	TRBJ2-5	NA	CASSLIGQGGSGAQETQYF	TGCGCCAGCAGCTTGATCGGGCAGGGGGGGAGCGGAGCGCAAGAGACCCAGTACTTC
TRBD2	16	TRBV9	TRBJ2-7	NA	CASSAGLAGVLSEQYF	TGTGCCAGCAGCGCGGGACTAGCGGGAGTCCTCTCCGAGCAGTACTTC
NA	14	TRBV5-5	TRBJ1-5	NA	CASSGTGRNQPQHF	TGTGCCAGCAGCGGTACAGGCCGCAATCAGCCCCAGCATTTT
NA	15	TRBV19	TRBJ2-2	NA	CASKPTGPNTGELFF	TGTGCCAGTAAACCGACAGGACCGAACACCGGGGAGCTGTTTTTT
TRBD1	15	TRBV7-1	TRBJ2-7	NA	CASSFSWGQAGEQYF	TGTGCCAGCAGCTTTAGCTGGGGACAGGCCGGAGAGCAGTACTTC
NA	13	TRBV13	TRBJ2-7	NA	CASSLAGGGEQYF	TGTGCCAGCAGCTTAGCTGGGGGCGGTGAGCAGTACTTC
TRBD2	13	TRBV30	TRBJ2-1	NA	CAWAGLAGAEQFF	TGTGCCTGGGCGGGACTAGCGGGAGCGGAGCAGTTCTTC
NA	14	TRBV7-2	TRBJ2-2	NA	CASSPGAGTGELFF	TGTGCCAGCAGCCCGGGGGCGGGCACCGGGGAGCTGTTTTTT